The entry below gives a single T cell receptor (beta chain) sequence along with its context. V lost 5 bases to trimming and J lost 3 bases, with 15 bases between them. Germline V CDR1 and CDR2: SGHVS, FNYEAQ. There are 15 residues in the CDR3. Data came from immunoSEQ multiplex PCR; TCRdb stores just in-frame clones and leaves some out. The sample comprises about 25,000 clones, around 94% of which are singletons, and 0.82% rests with the top ten. This sample is drawn from a study of graft-versus-host responses after intestinal transplantation. Study context: Recipients across the board were started on anti-thymocyte globulin induction, then kept on tacrolimus and steroids for about three years.

The J gene is TRBJ2-3, the V gene TRBV7-6; D uncertain. This TCR derives from a human patient who received an intestinal transplant, so some T cells may come from the graft donor. Sequencing was performed on PBMCs, taken around 29 days after intestinal transplant. CDR3 sequence reads: CASSRGEGWTDTQYF. For the CDR3, the DNA is TGTGCCAGCAGCCGAGGTGAAGGGTGGACAGATACGCAGTATTTT.